Shown below are 27 T cell receptor beta chains from a single sample sequenced in a study of patients and donors after allogeneic stem cell transplantation (dated by TCRdb to the early 2020s). The library was produced with RT-PCR. Data came from a NextSeq 550. TCRdb handled the public reads itself, with Q25 trimming in fastp and clone calling in MiXCR, and kept productive beta chains. CDR3 protein duplicates are merged, each entry listing the most common genes and DNA. The sample table shows 390,000 or so distinct CDR3 sequences, and 16% are seen once. The ten largest clones represent just over 7% of the sample. The sample was blood, either unsorted or a sorted T cell fraction (not recorded which). The receptors come from a human donor who was either an allogeneic HSCT recipient or a stem cell or donor lymphocyte infusion donor (not recorded which). It is not recorded whose cells these are; they may come from a transplant donor.

The rearrangement joins TRBV5-1 to TRBJ2-7, with D possibly being TRBD2 (5 bases). This CDR3 contains 13 residues. Trimming stripped 7 bases from V and 4 bases from J, with 15 bases between. Germline-derived CDR1 and CDR2 are SGHRS and YFSETQ. In DNA form, the CDR3 reads TGCGCCAGCGGACGGGGTCAACCATACGAGCAGTACTTC. Amino acid sequence: CASGRGQPYEQYF.

This chain connects TRBV4-2 to TRBJ2-7; D remains unclear. This CDR3 has 14 residues. V was shortened by 0 bases and J by 1 base, with 7 bases between the two germline ends. Germline assignment: CDR1 LGHNA and CDR2 YNFKEQ. The CDR3 region has the DNA TGTGCCAGCAGCCAAGATGTAGGTTCCTACGAGCAGTACTTC. Translation gives CASSQDVGSYEQYF.

V usage is TRBV27 and J usage is TRBJ2-1, with TRBD2 matching 14 bases. Germline assignment: CDR1 MNHEY and CDR2 SMNVEV (reference sequence). With 5 bases clipped from V and 9 bases from J, the junction kept 6 bases outside the gene matches. This CDR3 has 15 amino acids. CDR3 loop: CASSLRLAGGREQFF. In DNA form, the CDR3 reads TGTGCCAGCAGTCTTCGACTAGCGGGAGGGCGTGAGCAGTTCTTC.

This chain links TRBV7-2 with TRBJ2-5; D ambiguous. From germline, CDR1 is SGHTA and CDR2 FQGNSA. This CDR3 has 12 amino acids. Trimming pared 5 bases from V and 5 bases from J, leaving 9 bases between. Written as DNA, the CDR3 is TGTGCCAGCAGCCAGAACGTGGAGACCCAGTACTTC. Translated, it gives CASSQNVETQYF.

This clonotype was observed a handful of times. V and J are TRBV29-1 and TRBJ2-1, with 7 bases that match TRBD1. This CDR3 has 14 residues. V was pared by 5 bases and J by 1 base, with 5 bases of the junction left unmatched. CDR1 and CDR2 (germline): SQVTM, ANQGSEA. The CDR3 loop is CSVPRQGSYNEQFF. In DNA form, the CDR3 reads TGCAGCGTTCCACGACAGGGTTCCTACAATGAGCAGTTCTTC.

This clonotype was recorded at least ten times. V and J are TRBV4-3 and TRBJ1-5; D remains unclear. Germline V CDR1 and CDR2: LGHNA, YSLEER. With 4 bases removed from V and 3 bases from J, the gap between germline ends came to 10 bases. The CDR3 extends over 14 amino acids. The CDR3 DNA is TGCGCCAGCAGCCGGACTGCTAACAATCAGCCCCAGCATTTT. It is translated as CASSRTANNQPQHF.

This clonotype is a singleton in its sample. The gene calls are TRBV30 and TRBJ2-5; D remains ambiguous. Germline V CDR1 and CDR2: GTSNPN, SVGIG (reference sequence). Trimming cost V 2 bases and J 5 bases, with 12 bases left between them. CDR3 size: 13 residues. The CDR3 reads CAWSRPYGETQYF. DNA of the CDR3: TGTGCCTGGAGTCGGCCTTATGGGGAGACCCAGTACTTC.

This clonotype was picked up a small number of times. The CDR3 sequence is CASSEGWIGSTDTQYF. Here the CDR3 DNA reads TGTGCCAGCAGTGAAGGGTGGATTGGTAGCACAGATACGCAGTATTTT. The chain combines TRBV6-1 with TRBJ2-3, with D uncertain. CDR3 length equals 16 residues. Trimming removed 1 base at V and 0 bases at J, with 11 bases between. Germline V CDR1 and CDR2: MNHNS, SASEGT.

This clonotype has only a few counts. The chain links TRBV28 to TRBJ1-2, with a possible D match to TRBD1 (5 bases). Germline CDR1 reads MDHEN; CDR2 reads SYDVKM. The CDR3 consists of 14 residues. Between the trimmed V and J ends, which lost 5 bases and 1 base, there was a span of 11 bases. The CDR3 is CASSPSDSNYGYTF. Written as DNA, the CDR3 is TGTGCCAGCAGTCCATCCGACAGTAACTATGGCTACACCTTC.

The chain couples TRBV25-1 to TRBJ2-1; 9 nucleotides line up with TRBD1. V gave up 6 bases and J gave up 0 bases; unmatched junction bases: 6. This CDR3 contains 16 residues. Germline loops: CDR1 MGHDK, CDR2 SYGVNS. The CDR3 here is CASSATGGASYNEQFF. The CDR3 DNA sequence: TGTGCCAGCAGCGCTACAGGGGGCGCCTCCTACAATGAGCAGTTCTTC.

This chain uses TRBV9 with TRBJ1-1; D uncertain. The V end lost 1 base, the J end lost 1 base, and 5 bases lay between the germline ends. The germline CDR1 and CDR2 sequences are SGDLS and YYNGEE. CDR3 length equals 13 residues. CDR3 nucleotide sequence: TGTGCCAGCAGCGTAAAGGCGAACACTGAAGCTTTCTTT. It translates to CASSVKANTEAFF. The full variable domain, rest sourced from reference TRBV9 and TRBJ1-1, is DSGVTQTPKHLITATGQRVTLRCSPRSGDLSVYWYQQSLDQGLQFLIQYYNGEERAKGNILERFSAQQFPDLHSELNLSSLELGDSALYFCASSVKANTEAFFGQGTRLTVV.

This clonotype was recorded a few times. The rearrangement uses TRBV30 and TRBJ1-5; weak D call: TRBD1 (5 bases). This CDR3 is built from 13 residues. Trimming took off 2 bases at V and 6 bases at J, with 11 bases between the two ends. In germline, CDR1 is GTSNPN, CDR2 SVGIG (reference sequence). CDR3 sequence: CAWSPQGGQPQHF. The CDR3 bases are TGTGCCTGGAGTCCCCAGGGAGGTCAGCCCCAGCATTTT.

The chain recombines TRBV3-1 with TRBJ2-1; 7 bases fit TRBD2. Germline CDR1 is LGHDT and CDR2 is YNNKEL (reference sequence). V lost 1 base, J lost 10 bases, and 7 bases stayed unmatched. The CDR3 consists of 14 residues. The CDR3 region is CASSQATGGREQFF. The CDR3 DNA follows: TGTGCCAGCAGCCAAGCTACGGGGGGTCGAGAGCAGTTCTTC.

This clonotype was detected a few times. The V and J genes are TRBV11-3 and TRBJ2-1; 11 bases match TRBD2. Germline CDR1 SGHNT, CDR2 YENEEA. V dropped 4 bases and J dropped 7; count of bases not matched to a gene: 6. The length of the CDR3 is 15 residues. CDR3 region: CASSSNSGRANEQFF. The CDR3 region has the DNA TGTGCCAGCAGCTCTAATAGCGGGAGGGCAAATGAGCAGTTCTTC.

In its sample, this clonotype was seen once. The rearrangement links TRBV20-1 to TRBJ2-2; D may be TRBD2 (5 bases). The CDR3 loop spans 14 amino acids. The V and J ends lost 1 base and 2 bases respectively, with 8 bases between them. Germline lookup yields CDR1 DFQATT and CDR2 SNEGSKA (reference sequence). The CDR3 loop reads CSARASLNTGELFF. The CDR3, as DNA: TGCAGTGCTAGAGCTAGCCTTAACACCGGGGAGCTGTTTTTT.

The chain links TRBV5-4 to TRBJ2-2; 15 nucleotides align to TRBD2. The ends lost 4 bases at V and 4 bases at J; junction bases unmatched: 5. The length of the CDR3 is 17 residues. Germline V gene data show CDR1 as SGHNT and CDR2 as YYREEE (reference sequence). The CDR3 nucleotides read TGTGCCAGCAGCACCCGGACTAGCGGGAGGGTCACCGGGGAGCTGTTTTTT. It encodes CASSTRTSGRVTGELFF.

The CDR3 region is CASSVVLAGGTGELFF. CDR3 DNA: TGTGCCAGCAGCGTAGTTCTAGCGGGAGGCACCGGGGAGCTGTTTTTT. The chain employs TRBV9 and TRBJ2-2, with 11 bases matching TRBD2. Germline V CDR1 and CDR2: SGDLS, YYNGEE. This CDR3 has 16 residues. J gave up 4 bases and V 0 bases, and 2 bases lay outside the gene matches.

The rearrangement links TRBV7-3 to TRBJ2-1; 7 bases agree with TRBD1. CDR1 SGHTA and CDR2 FQGTGA come from the germline V gene. The CDR3 has 14 amino acids. The V and J ends lost 2 bases and 7 bases, in that order; junction bases with no gene match: 5. The CDR3: CASSLGQGENEQFF. CDR3 DNA: TGTGCCAGCAGCTTAGGGCAGGGGGAGAATGAGCAGTTCTTC.

There are a few counts of this clonotype. The chain combines TRBV25-1 with TRBJ1-6; possibly TRBD1 for D (5 bases). The V gene's germline CDR1 is MGHDK and CDR2 SYGVNS. Between the trimmed V and J ends, which lost 8 bases and 5 bases, there was a span of 16 bases. The CDR3 sequence is 15 residues long. The CDR3 DNA sequence: TGTGCCAGCGCTGTGGGGCAGGGAGATAATTCACCCCTCCACTTT. This sequence encodes CASAVGQGDNSPLHF.

The chain links TRBV11-2 to TRBJ2-4; D possibly corresponds to TRBD1 (5 bases). Germline V CDR1 and CDR2: SGHAT, FQNNGV. The CDR3 spans 19 residues. The V gene lost 2 bases and the J gene lost 1 base, with 21 bases spanning the gap. Here the CDR3 reads CASSLPHPPGKAAKNIQYF. The CDR3 nucleotides are TGTGCCAGCAGCTTACCCCACCCCCCAGGGAAGGCGGCCAAAAACATTCAGTACTTC.

This clonotype was observed a handful of times. The V call is TRBV2, the J call TRBJ1-5; no firm D call. This CDR3 spans 14 amino acids. Germline loops: CDR1 SNHLY, CDR2 FYNNEI. V was shortened by 2 bases and J by 5 bases, with 10 bases between the two germline ends. This CDR3 reads CASSERGPHQPQHF. The CDR3 nucleotides are TGTGCCAGCAGTGAAAGAGGGCCCCATCAGCCCCAGCATTTT.

This clonotype was observed at least ten times. This chain joins TRBV4-1 and TRBJ2-7, with 13 positions matching TRBD2. This CDR3 spans 17 amino acids. The germline V gene has CDR1 MGHRA and CDR2 YSYEKL. Losses at the gene ends were 4 bases for V and 3 bases for J; bases not matched to a gene: 9. CDR3 region: CASSRLLAGGSYYEQYF. The CDR3 DNA follows: TGCGCCAGCAGCCGACTACTAGCGGGAGGGTCTTACTACGAGCAGTACTTC.

The rearrangement uses TRBV5-1 and TRBJ2-7; D may be TRBD1 or TRBD2 (6 bases each). V lost 1 base and J 6 bases, leaving 14 bases between the germline ends. The germline CDR1 and CDR2 sequences are SGHRS and YFSETQ. CDR3 length: 14 residues. CDR3 sequence reads: CASSLSPGAGEQYF. In nucleotides, the CDR3 is TGCGCCAGCAGCTTGTCCCCGGGGGCTGGCGAGCAGTACTTC.

This clonotype was seen many times. The rearrangement joins TRBV29-1 to TRBJ2-7; no clear D gene. This CDR3 is 10 amino acids long. The germline CDR1 and CDR2 sequences are SQVTM and ANQGSEA. The V and J ends lost 7 bases and 1 base respectively, with 5 bases between them. The CDR3 loop is CSAGSYEQYF. The DNA of the CDR3 is TGCAGCGCTGGATCCTACGAGCAGTACTTC.

This clonotype was observed a handful of times. V gene TRBV11-2 combines with J gene TRBJ2-3; TRBD2 agrees at 8 bases. The CDR3 covers 14 residues. V shed 3 bases, J shed 4 bases, and the junction held 3 bases outside the gene matches. Looked up from germline, CDR1 is SGHAT and CDR2 is FQNNGV. CDR3 sequence reads: CASSLGGGPDTQYF. As DNA, the CDR3 is TGTGCCAGCAGCTTGGGCGGGGGGCCAGATACGCAGTATTTT.

CDR3 sequence reads: CATPIAQGGGPNTGELFF. The CDR3 nucleotides read TGCGCCACGCCTATCGCCCAAGGAGGGGGACCGAACACCGGGGAGCTGTTTTTT. The chain couples TRBV5-1 to TRBJ2-2; D may correspond to TRBD1 or TRBD2 (6 bases each). In germline, CDR1 is SGHRS, CDR2 YFSETQ. The CDR3 covers 18 residues. V dropped 9 bases and J dropped 0 bases, with 24 bases sitting between them.

V gene TRBV20-1 combines with J gene TRBJ1-1; D unclear. The germline V gene has CDR1 DFQATT and CDR2 SNEGSKA (reference sequence). The CDR3 runs to 14 residues. The V and J ends lost 4 bases and 0 bases respectively, with 12 bases between them. The CDR3 coding sequence is TGCAGTGCTAACCACGGACGAATGAACACTGAAGCTTTCTTT. The encoded protein is CSANHGRMNTEAFF.